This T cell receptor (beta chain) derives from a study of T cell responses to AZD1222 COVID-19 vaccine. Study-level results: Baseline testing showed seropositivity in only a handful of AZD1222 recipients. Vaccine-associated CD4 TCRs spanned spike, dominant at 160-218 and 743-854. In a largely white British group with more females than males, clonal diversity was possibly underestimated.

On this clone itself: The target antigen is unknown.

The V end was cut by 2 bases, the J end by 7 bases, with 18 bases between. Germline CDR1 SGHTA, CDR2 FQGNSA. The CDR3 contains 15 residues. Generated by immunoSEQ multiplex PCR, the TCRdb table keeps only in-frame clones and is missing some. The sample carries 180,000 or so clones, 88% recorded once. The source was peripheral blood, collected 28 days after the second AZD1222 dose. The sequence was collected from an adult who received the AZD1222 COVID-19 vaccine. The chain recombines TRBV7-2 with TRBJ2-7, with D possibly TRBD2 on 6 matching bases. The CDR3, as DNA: TGTGCCAGCAGCTTATTTGGCTTTGGAGGGGAAGAGCAGTACTTC. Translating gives CASSLFGFGGEEQYF.